These T cell receptor beta chains were read from a single sample in a study of shared clonotypes between healthy human individuals. TCRdb's table, derived via immunoSEQ multiplex PCR, lists solely in-frame clones and lacks some. This table has about 1.5 million clones, about 98% appearing once. The specimen sequenced was naive CD4+ T cells sorted from blood. The receptors here all came from a man aged 25-40 years in good health. Each CDR3 is given with its conserved first and last residue. A D gene is named only where the DNA matches it firmly. Not all rows give a size; the values are once, few, many and, for expanded clones, a class.

j_gene: TRBJ2-7
d_gene: -
abundance: -
v_gene: TRBV7-2
CDR3nt: TGTGCCAGCACCCCATTTACAGGGCCCCACGAGCAGTACTTC
CDR3aa: CASTPFTGPHEQYF

j_gene: TRBJ2-2
d_gene: TRBD2
abundance: -
v_gene: TRBV9
CDR3nt: TGTGCCGGAATAGCGGGAGTCGGTGGGGAGCTGTTTTTT
CDR3aa: CAGIAGVGGELFF

j_gene: TRBJ2-5
d_gene: -
abundance: once
v_gene: TRBV19
CDR3nt: TGTGCCAGTAGTGAACAGGAGACCCAGTACTTC
CDR3aa: CASSEQETQYF

j_gene: TRBJ1-2
d_gene: TRBD1
abundance: -
v_gene: TRBV15
CDR3nt: TGTGCCACCAGCCCCTACCAGGGGGTTTATGGCTACACCTTC
CDR3aa: CATSPYQGVYGYTF

j_gene: TRBJ2-7
d_gene: TRBD2
abundance: -
v_gene: TRBV19
CDR3nt: TGTGCCACCTCTGTAGGAGCGGGAGCCTACGAGCAGTACTTC
CDR3aa: CATSVGAGAYEQYF

j_gene: TRBJ2-7
d_gene: -
abundance: -
v_gene: TRBV10-2
CDR3nt: TGCGCCAGCAGTTGGGGCGGGATCTCCTACGAGCAGTACTTC
CDR3aa: CASSWGGISYEQYF

j_gene: TRBJ2-7
d_gene: TRBD2
abundance: -
v_gene: TRBV5-4
CDR3nt: TGTGCCAGCAGCTCGGGACTAGCGGGAGGGCAATCAGGCGAGCAGTACTTC
CDR3aa: CASSSGLAGGQSGEQYF

j_gene: TRBJ2-7
d_gene: TRBD1
abundance: -
v_gene: TRBV11-2
CDR3nt: TGTGCCAGCAGCTTAGACGGGTCAGGGGGCGCCTACGAGCAGTACTTC
CDR3aa: CASSLDGSGGAYEQYF

j_gene: TRBJ2-6
d_gene: TRBD2
abundance: -
v_gene: TRBV10-2
CDR3nt: TGCGCCAGCGGTGGCGGGAGAGGACCCGGGGCCAACGTCCTGACTTTC
CDR3aa: CASGGGRGPGANVLTF

j_gene: TRBJ2-7
d_gene: -
abundance: -
v_gene: TRBV5-1
CDR3nt: TGCGCCAGCAGCTCAGGCCCGGACAGCGAGCAGTACTTC
CDR3aa: CASSSGPDSEQYF

j_gene: TRBJ2-7
d_gene: TRBD1
abundance: -
v_gene: TRBV5-1
CDR3nt: TGCGCCAGCAGCGCCGGGGACAGGGACGCTCCCGAGCAGTACTTC
CDR3aa: CASSAGDRDAPEQYF

j_gene: TRBJ2-2
d_gene: -
abundance: -
v_gene: TRBV5-5
CDR3nt: TGTGCCAGCAGCTTTCTCCAGCGAACGGGGCAGCTGTTTTTT
CDR3aa: CASSFLQRTGQLFF

j_gene: TRBJ2-1
d_gene: -
abundance: -
v_gene: TRBV19
CDR3nt: TGTGCCAGTAGTATTCGGTTGGGGGATGAGCAGTTCTTC
CDR3aa: CASSIRLGDEQFF